The present T cell receptor (beta chain) was sequenced within a study of blood T cell repertoires in COVID-19 (dated by TCRdb to about 2020). In terms of the full investigation: The collaborator samples originated in the United States, Italy and Spain and spanned the acute and convalescent phases of COVID-19. The prospective study material was composed of cDNA or gDNA derived from T cells, B-cell-depleted T cells, or PBMCs. A de-identified subject ID, COVID-19 status, age in years and sex were almost always included in the sample metadata. Where HLA class I and class II types were available, the types were taken from metadata supplied by the sample provider, not from assay-based typing. Deeply sampled blood TCRbeta repertoires from subjects exposed to, actively infected with, or recovered from COVID-19 were included in the dataset. The repertoires were made available in a free public database intended to serve as a resource for research on the immune response to SARS-CoV-2. The samples were drawn from two sources: the first 160 participants of the ongoing ImmuneRACE study, and 1,200 or so subjects contributed by 6 global collaborators. The paper's findings and limits, for the study overall: The quantity of clinical and demographic metadata differed by source and by participant and was supplied without curation.

Participants in the prospective study were aged about 18 to 95 years, lived in more than 20 United States geographic areas, and enrolled through a virtual design. In the prospective study, cohorts were assigned on the basis of participant-reported clinical history obtained from a screening survey and a study questionnaire. For ImmuneRACE Cohort 3, a participant was defined as recovered based on two consecutive negative NP/OP PCR tests, clearance by a healthcare professional, or resolution of symptoms. In the prospective study, mobile phlebotomists collected whole blood, serum and a nasopharyngeal or oropharyngeal swab from each participant. Additional blood draws and questionnaires over an approximately 2-month period could optionally be provided by prospective study participants. Blood samples from the prospective study were shipped frozen or at room temperature prior to DNA extraction. The immunoSEQ Assay, a bias-controlled multiplex PCR, was used to amplify TCRbeta CDR3 regions from genomic DNA. In the authors' own workflow: Within the assay, amplification of reference gene primers was used to estimate how many nucleated cells each sample contained. To quantify the absolute abundance of each unique TCRbeta CDR3 rearrangement, sequence reads were collapsed and filtered. Productive Simpson clonality was computed per sample as the square root of Simpson's diversity index over productive rearrangements. TCRdb holds this immuneACCESS table with in-frame rearrangements only. Some clones are missing; in checked studies, unresolved V genes explain under half, and the rest has no known cause. V and J calls and clone size come straight from that table; D and trimming were deduced from the DNA. Present in this sample are roughly 330,000 clones, about 90% of which were seen just once. The ten largest make up more than 5% of the sample.

CDR1 MNHEY and CDR2 SMNVEV were looked up in the germline V gene (reference sequence). The CDR3 covers 16 residues, taking in both the cysteine and the phenylalanine. Of the read, only the CDR3 DNA is kept; its 48 bases are in frame from base 1. The junction carries 15 bases between V and J, which are trimmed by 3 bases and 4 bases respectively. Turning to this clone: Its cognate antigen has yet to be identified. No base quality values were provided; no much bigger clone lies one nucleotide off.

This chain is built from TRBV27 and TRBJ2-2, with a weak D call of TRBD1 (5 bases match). This TCR was sampled from a man in his thirties or forties who had recovered from COVID-19. The sample taken for sequencing was PBMCs or T cells enriched from blood (not recorded which). The CDR3 in this case is CASSFRLQVVTGELFF. The nucleotide sequence reads as follows: TGTGCCAGCAGTTTTCGTTTACAGGTGGTCACCGGGGAGCTGTTTTTT.